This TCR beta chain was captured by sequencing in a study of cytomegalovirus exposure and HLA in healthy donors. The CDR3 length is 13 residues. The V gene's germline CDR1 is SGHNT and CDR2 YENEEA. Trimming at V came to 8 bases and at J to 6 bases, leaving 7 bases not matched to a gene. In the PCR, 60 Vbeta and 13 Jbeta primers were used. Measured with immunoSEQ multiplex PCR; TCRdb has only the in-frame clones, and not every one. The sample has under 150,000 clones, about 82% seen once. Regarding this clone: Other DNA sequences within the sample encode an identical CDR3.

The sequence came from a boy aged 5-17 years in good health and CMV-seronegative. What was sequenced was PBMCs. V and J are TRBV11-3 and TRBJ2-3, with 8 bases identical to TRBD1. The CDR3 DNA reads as TGTGCCAGCGCTCCTCAGGGGGCGGATACGCAGTATTTT. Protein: CASAPQGADTQYF.